These T cell receptor beta chains were read from a single sample in a study of T cell responses to AZD1222 COVID-19 vaccine. The table came from immunoSEQ multiplex PCR; TCRdb's copy has only in-frame clones and leaves some out. The sample shows some 110,000 clones, 85% to 90% of them seen only once. Specimen: peripheral blood, collected 28 days after the second AZD1222 dose. Every receptor here comes from an adult who received the AZD1222 COVID-19 vaccine. The CDR3 runs from the conserved cysteine through the conserved F or W. D genes are given only for firm matches. Only part of the rows carry a size: once, few, many, or a class if the clone is expanded.

j_gene	v_gene	abundance	d_gene	CDR3nt	CDR3aa
TRBJ1-5	TRBV28	.	TRBD1	TGTGCCAGCAGTCGAATGGACAGGTTTGGAAGCAATCAGCCCCAGCATTTT	CASSRMDRFGSNQPQHF
TRBJ1-3	TRBV30	.	.	TGTGCCTGGAGTGTACGAGGAAACACCATATATTTT	CAWSVRGNTIYF
TRBJ2-1	TRBV14	.	TRBD2	TGTGCCAGCAGCCAACTAGCGGGAGTTGGGCAGTTCTTC	CASSQLAGVGQFF
TRBJ1-3	TRBV11-2	.	.	TGTGCCAGCAGCCCCGGTTCCTCTGGAAACACCATATATTTT	CASSPGSSGNTIYF
TRBJ1-5	TRBV2	.	.	TGTGCCAGCATGTTCGGGGGCGCGGACCAGCCCCAGCATTTT	CASMFGGADQPQHF
TRBJ2-2	TRBV30	.	.	TGTGCCTGGAGTGTATATACCGGGGAGCTGTTTTTT	CAWSVYTGELFF
TRBJ2-5	TRBV19	.	.	TGTGCCAGTAATAACCCAGGGAACCAAGAGACCCAGTACTTC	CASNNPGNQETQYF
TRBJ2-7	TRBV3-1/TRBV3-2	.	.	TGTGCCAGCAGCCAAGGGGGGACCTGTGGGAGCTCTCACTACGAGCAGTACTTC	CASSQGGTCGSSHYEQYF
TRBJ2-7	TRBV29-1	.	.	TGCAGCGTTGGCGCGGAATACGAGCAGTACTTC	CSVGAEYEQYF
TRBJ1-5	TRBV7-9	once	.	TGTGCCAGCAGCTTTATGGCGGCTGGTCAGCCCCAGCATTTT	CASSFMAAGQPQHF
TRBJ1-2	TRBV7-3	.	.	TGTGCCAGCAGCTTGCCCGGGGCAGGGGTCTATGGCTACACCTTC	CASSLPGAGVYGYTF
TRBJ1-4	TRBV4-1	.	.	TGCGCCAGCAGCCAATCGGTCGTCTCGGCAGCTTATGAAAAACTGTTTTTT	CASSQSVVSAAYEKLFF
TRBJ1-6	TRBV6-5	.	.	TGTGCCAGCAGGAATGGGGATGACTCACCCCTCCACTTT	CASRNGDDSPLHF
TRBJ2-7	TRBV6-2/TRBV6-3	few	TRBD2	TGTGCCAGCAGTTTCAATCCGGGAGGGGAGCAGTACTTC	CASSFNPGGEQYF
TRBJ2-5	TRBV27	.	TRBD2	TGTGCCAGCAGTTCCCCGGGACTAGCCCAAGAGACCCAGTACTTC	CASSSPGLAQETQYF
TRBJ2-5	TRBV7-9	.	TRBD2	TGTGCCAGCAGCTTCGTTGGTCTAGCGGGGATGGAGGAGACCCAGTACTTC	CASSFVGLAGMEETQYF
TRBJ2-1	TRBV24-1	.	.	TGTGCCACCAGTGACCCCCGTAGACTAGTAGGCTCCTACAATGAGCAGTTCTTC	CATSDPRRLVGSYNEQFF
TRBJ2-7	TRBV6-5	.	.	TGTGCCAGCACCCAGGGGCCACTTGCCTACGAGCAGTACTTC	CASTQGPLAYEQYF
TRBJ1-4	TRBV6-4	.	.	TGTGCCAGCAGCCTCCGGATGCGTGAAAAACTGTTTTTT	CASSLRMREKLFF
TRBJ1-1	TRBV6-5	.	TRBD1	TGTGCCAGCAGGCCCGGACAGGGTCGCAGCGGCGAAGCTTTCTTT	CASRPGQGRSGEAFF
TRBJ2-5	TRBV11-1	few	.	TGTGCCAGCAGCCATAGCGGGCCAGAACCAGGGGCCCAGTACTTC	CASSHSGPEPGAQYF
TRBJ2-1	TRBV6-6	.	.	TGTGCCAGCATCACCACCGGGACACGGGCTCATGAGCAGTTCTTC	CASITTGTRAHEQFF
TRBJ1-6	TRBV7-9	.	TRBD1	TGTGCCAGCAGCTCCTGGACAGGGGACTATAATTCACCCCTCCACTTT	CASSSWTGDYNSPLHF
TRBJ2-7	TRBV5-4	.	TRBD1	TGTGCCAGCAGCCCCCCGAAACAGGGGGCCTCCTCCTACGAGCAGTACTTC	CASSPPKQGASSYEQYF
TRBJ1-1	TRBV4-1	.	.	TGCGCCAGCAGCCCATCGGGGCGCGGGTTAGACACTGAAGCTTTCTTT	CASSPSGRGLDTEAFF
TRBJ2-1	TRBV30	.	.	TGTGCCTGGGTACGGGCCATCCCGGTCTTC	CAWVRAIPVF
TRBJ1-4	TRBV25-1	.	.	TGTGCCAGCAGTGAAGTCACGCCATCTACGGAAAAACTGTTTTTT	CASSEVTPSTEKLFF
TRBJ1-4	TRBV28	.	.	TGTGCCAGCAGCCCCAGCGGATCAGGGGCATGGGAAAAACTGTTTTTT	CASSPSGSGAWEKLFF
TRBJ2-5	TRBV9	.	TRBD2	TGTGCCAGCAGCGTAGAGCGGGGGGTCCAAGAGACCCAGTACTTC	CASSVERGVQETQYF
TRBJ1-5	TRBV6-1	.	.	TGTGCCAGCAGTGAAGCGGTCGGAAGCCAGCCCCAGCATTTT	CASSEAVGSQPQHF
TRBJ2-7	TRBV7-9	.	.	TGTGCCAGCACCGACAGTGCCTACGAGCAGTACTTC	CASTDSAYEQYF
TRBJ1-2	TRBV7-2	.	.	TGTGCCAGCAGCCCCCTGGGCCTTCTCCGGCTTTATGGCTACACCTTC	CASSPLGLLRLYGYTF
TRBJ2-7	TRBV27	few	.	TGTGCCAGCAGTTTACTCGCTGGATCCTACGAGCAGTACTTC	CASSLLAGSYEQYF
TRBJ2-1	TRBV7-3	.	TRBD1	TGTGCCAGCAGCCTGGACAGGGACAATGAGCAGTTCTTC	CASSLDRDNEQFF
TRBJ1-1	TRBV27	.	.	TGTGCCAGCAGTTTACTTGGGGGGGATTACACTGAAGCTTTCTTT	CASSLLGGDYTEAFF
TRBJ2-7	TRBV7-9	few	TRBD2	TGTGCCAGCAGCTCCGGGACTAGCGTCTACGAGCAGTACTTC	CASSSGTSVYEQYF
TRBJ1-2	TRBV7-3	.	.	TGTGCCAGCAGCTTCGCGAGGGGCGATGGCTACACCTTC	CASSFARGDGYTF
TRBJ2-1	TRBV20-1	.	.	TGCAGTGCTAGTCCCCTGGATGAGCAGTTCTTC	CSASPLDEQFF
TRBJ2-3	TRBV14	.	.	TGTGCCAGCAGCATCCGGTTGACAGATACGCAGTATTTT	CASSIRLTDTQYF
TRBJ1-2	TRBV6-5	.	.	TGTGCCAGCAGTTCCGGGACACGTAGCGGGTATGGCTACACCTTC	CASSSGTRSGYGYTF
TRBJ2-3	TRBV29-1	.	.	TGCAGCGTCCCCCGGGCAGATACGCAGTATTTT	CSVPRADTQYF
TRBJ2-7	TRBV30	.	.	TGTGCCTGGACCCGTGGGGGGGCAGGATACGAGCAGTACTTC	CAWTRGGAGYEQYF
TRBJ2-5	TRBV10-2	.	.	TGCGCCAGCAGTGGGGGGGACTTCCGGTGGGAGACCCAGTACTTC	CASSGGDFRWETQYF
TRBJ2-3	TRBV5-1	.	.	TGCGCCAGCAGCTTGGGGACTCTGGTACCAGATACGCAGTATTTT	CASSLGTLVPDTQYF
TRBJ2-1	TRBV7-3	.	TRBD2	TGTGCCAGCAGCAACGGACTAGCGGGACCATACAATGAGCAGTTCTTC	CASSNGLAGPYNEQFF
TRBJ2-1	TRBV30	few	.	TGTGCCTGGAAGGGGGGACCTCACAATGAGCAGTTCTTC	CAWKGGPHNEQFF
TRBJ2-1	TRBV18	.	.	TGTGCCAGCTCACCACGGACCCCCCCAGCGGGCCTCGGCAATGAGCAGTTCTTC	CASSPRTPPAGLGNEQFF
TRBJ2-3	TRBV5-1	.	.	TGCGCCAGCAGCGTCCGGGGCGAAGATACGCAGTATTTT	CASSVRGEDTQYF
TRBJ2-5	TRBV7-3	.	.	TGTGCCAGCAGCCGAACAGGGTCGGAGACCCAGTACTTC	CASSRTGSETQYF
TRBJ1-3	TRBV19	few	.	TGTGCCAGTAGTATAGGCGGCTCGGGTTGGGCATCTGGAAACACCATATATTTT	CASSIGGSGWASGNTIYF
TRBJ2-7	TRBV2	.	TRBD1	TGTGCCAGCAGTCGGGACAGGAAGTACGAGCAGTACTTC	CASSRDRKYEQYF
TRBJ1-1	TRBV30	once	TRBD1	TGTGCCTGGAGTTGGACAGGGGGCATCGGTGAAGCTTTCTTT	CAWSWTGGIGEAFF